This T cell receptor (beta chain) was sequenced during a study of CD4 T cell repertoires in COVID-19. Sequenced by immunoSEQ multiplex PCR; TCRdb stores in-frame clones only, minus some. This table holds approximately 79,000 clones, approximately 83% found once. As concerns this clone: Antigen specificity is unknown.

Study-level results: Some SARS-CoV-2 clonotypes, between roughly 7 and 27%, recurred in SARS-CoV and/or HKU1 cultures. Suggested intraclonal diversification: top SARS-CoV-2-reactive clonotypes appeared in two or three memory subsets.

The CDR3 spans 11 residues. V lost 7 bases and J lost 8, with 10 bases in between. Germline V gene lookup returns CDR1 SGHRS and CDR2 YFSETQ. The J gene is TRBJ2-1, the V gene TRBV5-1; no reliable D call. The TCR originated in a human donor who had COVID-19. This sample comprised CD4+ T cells from peripheral blood, obtained after recovery from COVID-19. CDR3 DNA sequence: TGCGCCAGCCGTATAATTGATGAGCAGTTCTTC. Translated, it gives CASRIIDEQFF. The whole variable domain, filled in from reference TRBV5-1 and TRBJ2-1, reads KAGVTQTPRYLIKTRGQQVTLSCSPISGHRSVSWYQQTPGQGLQFLFEYFSETQRNKGNFPGRFSGRQFSNSRSEMNVSTLELGDSALYLCASRIIDEQFFGPGTRLTVL.